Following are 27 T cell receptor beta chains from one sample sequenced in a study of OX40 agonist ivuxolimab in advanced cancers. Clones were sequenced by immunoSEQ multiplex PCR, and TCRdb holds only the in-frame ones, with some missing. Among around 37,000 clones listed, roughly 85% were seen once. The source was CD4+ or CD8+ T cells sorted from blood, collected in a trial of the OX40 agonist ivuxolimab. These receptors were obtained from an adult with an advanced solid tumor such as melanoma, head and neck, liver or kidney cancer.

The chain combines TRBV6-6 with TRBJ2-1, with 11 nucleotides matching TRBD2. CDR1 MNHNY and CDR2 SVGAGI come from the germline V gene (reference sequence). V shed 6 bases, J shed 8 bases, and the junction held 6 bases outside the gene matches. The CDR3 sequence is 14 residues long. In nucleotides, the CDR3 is TGTGCCAGCAGAGAGGGGACTAGCGGATATGAGCAGTTCTTC. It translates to CASREGTSGYEQFF.

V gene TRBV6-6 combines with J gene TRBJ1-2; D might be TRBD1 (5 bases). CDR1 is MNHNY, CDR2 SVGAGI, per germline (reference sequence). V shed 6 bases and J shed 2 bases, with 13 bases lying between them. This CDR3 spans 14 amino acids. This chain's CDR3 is CASRKDGQNYGYTF. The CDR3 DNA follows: TGTGCCAGCAGAAAAGACGGACAAAACTATGGCTACACCTTC.

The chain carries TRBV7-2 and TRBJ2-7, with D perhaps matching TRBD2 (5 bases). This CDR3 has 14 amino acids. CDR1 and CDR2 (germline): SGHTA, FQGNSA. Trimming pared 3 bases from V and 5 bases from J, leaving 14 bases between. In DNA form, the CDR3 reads TGTGCCAGCAGCTTTGGATGGGAGACCCACGAGCAGTACTTC. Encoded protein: CASSFGWETHEQYF.

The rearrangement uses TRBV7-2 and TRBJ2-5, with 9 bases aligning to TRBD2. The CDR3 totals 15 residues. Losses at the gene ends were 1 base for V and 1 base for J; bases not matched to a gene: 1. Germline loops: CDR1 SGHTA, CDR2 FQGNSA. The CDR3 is CASSLGAGGQETQYF. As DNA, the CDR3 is TGTGCCAGCAGCTTAGGAGCGGGGGGCCAAGAGACCCAGTACTTC.

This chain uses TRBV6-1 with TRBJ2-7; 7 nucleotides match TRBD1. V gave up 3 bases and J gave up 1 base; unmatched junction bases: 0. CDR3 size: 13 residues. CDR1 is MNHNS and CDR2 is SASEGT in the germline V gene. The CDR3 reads CASSDRGSYEQYF. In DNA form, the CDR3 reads TGTGCCAGCAGTGACAGGGGGTCCTACGAGCAGTACTTC.

DNA for the CDR3: TGTGCCAGCAGTTACACAGGGGGCATACTCTACGAGCAGTACTTC. Protein: CASSYTGGILYEQYF. The rearrangement uses TRBV28 and TRBJ2-7; 9 nucleotides align to TRBD1. There are 15 residues in the CDR3. Germline CDR1 MDHEN, CDR2 SYDVKM. The V segment lost 4 bases and the J segment 3 bases; nucleotides outside the gene matches: 7.

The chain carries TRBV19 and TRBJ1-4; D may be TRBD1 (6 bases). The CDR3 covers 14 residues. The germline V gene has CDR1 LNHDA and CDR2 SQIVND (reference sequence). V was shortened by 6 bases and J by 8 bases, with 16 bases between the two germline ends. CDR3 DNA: TGTGCCAGTAGCCGTAGGGGTGGGACAGAAAAACTGTTTTTT. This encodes CASSRRGGTEKLFF.

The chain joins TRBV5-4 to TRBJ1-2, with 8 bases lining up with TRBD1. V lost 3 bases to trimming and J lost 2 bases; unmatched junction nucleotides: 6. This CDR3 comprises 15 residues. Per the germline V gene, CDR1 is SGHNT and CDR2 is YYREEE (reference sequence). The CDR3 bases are TGTGCCAGCAGCTCAAAAGCAGGGGGCAACTATGGCTACACCTTC. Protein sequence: CASSSKAGGNYGYTF.

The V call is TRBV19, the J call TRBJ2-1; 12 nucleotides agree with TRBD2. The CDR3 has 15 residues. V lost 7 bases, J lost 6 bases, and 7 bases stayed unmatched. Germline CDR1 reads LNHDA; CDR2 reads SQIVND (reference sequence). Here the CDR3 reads CASTPGTSGSNEQFF. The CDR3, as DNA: TGTGCCAGTACCCCCGGGACTAGCGGGTCCAATGAGCAGTTCTTC.

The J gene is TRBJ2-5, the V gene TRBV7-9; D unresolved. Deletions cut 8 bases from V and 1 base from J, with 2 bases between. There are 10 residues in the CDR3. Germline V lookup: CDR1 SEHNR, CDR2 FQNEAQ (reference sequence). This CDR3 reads CASGQETQYF. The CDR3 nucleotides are TGTGCCAGCGGCCAAGAGACCCAGTACTTC.

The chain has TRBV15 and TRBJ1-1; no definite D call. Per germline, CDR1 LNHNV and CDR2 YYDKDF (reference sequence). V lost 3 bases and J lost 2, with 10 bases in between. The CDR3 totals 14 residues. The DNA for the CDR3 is TGTGCCACCAGCAGGGGAAGGCAAAACACTGAAGCTTTCTTT. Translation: CATSRGRQNTEAFF.

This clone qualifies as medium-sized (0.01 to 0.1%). CDR3 region: CASSATEEETQYF. The CDR3 nucleotides read TGTGCCAGCAGCGCGACAGAAGAAGAGACCCAGTACTTC. The chain recombines TRBV6-6 with TRBJ2-5; a weak D match, TRBD1 (5 bases). Trimming took off 6 bases at V and 3 bases at J, with 11 bases between the two ends. Germline V gene data show CDR1 as MNHNY and CDR2 as SVGAGI (reference sequence). CDR3 size: 13 residues.

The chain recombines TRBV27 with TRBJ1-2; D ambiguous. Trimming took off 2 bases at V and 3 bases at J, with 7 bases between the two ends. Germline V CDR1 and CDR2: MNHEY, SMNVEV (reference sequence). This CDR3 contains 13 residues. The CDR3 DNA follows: TGTGCCAGCAGTTTAGGGGAGGACTATGGCTACACCTTC. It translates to CASSLGEDYGYTF.

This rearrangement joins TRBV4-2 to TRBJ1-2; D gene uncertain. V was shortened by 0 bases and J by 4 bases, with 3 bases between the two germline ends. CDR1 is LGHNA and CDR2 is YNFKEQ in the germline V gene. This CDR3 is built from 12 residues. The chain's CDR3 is CASSQDVYGYTF. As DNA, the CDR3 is TGTGCCAGCAGCCAAGACGTCTATGGCTACACCTTC.

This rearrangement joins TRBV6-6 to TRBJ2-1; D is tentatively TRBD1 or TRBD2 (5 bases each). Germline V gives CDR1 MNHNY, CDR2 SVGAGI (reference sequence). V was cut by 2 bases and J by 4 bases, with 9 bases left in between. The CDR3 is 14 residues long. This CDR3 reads CASSYGTEYNEQFF. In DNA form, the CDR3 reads TGTGCCAGCAGTTACGGGACGGAATACAATGAGCAGTTCTTC.

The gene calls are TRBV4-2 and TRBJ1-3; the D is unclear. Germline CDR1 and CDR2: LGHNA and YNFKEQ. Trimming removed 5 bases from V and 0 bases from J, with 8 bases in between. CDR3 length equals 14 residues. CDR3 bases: TGTGCCAGCAGCTTGGGTATCTCTGGAAACACCATATATTTT. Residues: CASSLGISGNTIYF.

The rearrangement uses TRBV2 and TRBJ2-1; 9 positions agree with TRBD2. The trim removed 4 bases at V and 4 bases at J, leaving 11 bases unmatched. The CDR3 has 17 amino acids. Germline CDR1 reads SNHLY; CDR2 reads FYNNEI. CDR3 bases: TGTGCCAGCAGTGGAGGCGGGGGGGCGAGGGTGTACAATGAGCAGTTCTTC. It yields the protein CASSGGGGARVYNEQFF.

CDR3 loop: CASSFRGGTGETQYF. DNA of the CDR3: TGTGCCAGCAGCTTCCGCGGGGGGACGGGGGAGACCCAGTACTTC. The V call is TRBV9, the J call TRBJ2-5; 8 positions agree with TRBD2. The CDR3 covers 15 residues. Germline CDR1 and CDR2: SGDLS and YYNGEE. V dropped 4 bases and J dropped 5; count of bases not matched to a gene: 10.

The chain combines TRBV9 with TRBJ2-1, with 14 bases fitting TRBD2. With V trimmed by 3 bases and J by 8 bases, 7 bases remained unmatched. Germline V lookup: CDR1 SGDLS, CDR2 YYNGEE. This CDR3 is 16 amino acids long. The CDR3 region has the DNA TGTGCCAGCAGCGCCCGACTAGCGGGAGGGCTCTATGAGCAGTTCTTC. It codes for CASSARLAGGLYEQFF. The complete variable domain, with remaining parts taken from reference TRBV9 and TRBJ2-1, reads DSGVTQTPKHLITATGQRVTLRCSPRSGDLSVYWYQQSLDQGLQFLIQYYNGEERAKGNILERFSAQQFPDLHSELNLSSLELGDSALYFCASSARLAGGLYEQFFGPGTRLTVL.

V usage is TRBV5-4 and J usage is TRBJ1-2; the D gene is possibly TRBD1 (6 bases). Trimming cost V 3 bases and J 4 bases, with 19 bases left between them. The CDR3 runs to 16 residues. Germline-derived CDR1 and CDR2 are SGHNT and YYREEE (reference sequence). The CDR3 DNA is TGTGCCAGCAGCTCCGAAGGGGGGGTAGGAGGCTATGGCTACACCTTC. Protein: CASSSEGGVGGYGYTF.

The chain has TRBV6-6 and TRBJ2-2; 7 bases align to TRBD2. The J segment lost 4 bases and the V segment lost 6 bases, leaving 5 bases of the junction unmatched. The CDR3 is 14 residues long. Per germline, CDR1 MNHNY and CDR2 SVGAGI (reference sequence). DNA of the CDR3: TGTGCCAGCAGCCTAGGGGAGGGCACCGGGGAGCTGTTTTTT. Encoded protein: CASSLGEGTGELFF.

Here the CDR3 reads CASRDRGRETQYF. Written as DNA, the CDR3 is TGTGCCAGTAGGGACAGGGGTAGGGAGACCCAGTACTTC. The chain has TRBV19 and TRBJ2-5, with 9 bases aligning to TRBD1. Germline CDR1 and CDR2: LNHDA and SQIVND (reference sequence). This CDR3 has 13 amino acids. The V gene end was trimmed by 6 bases and the J gene end by 5 bases; junction bases not matched to a gene: 4.

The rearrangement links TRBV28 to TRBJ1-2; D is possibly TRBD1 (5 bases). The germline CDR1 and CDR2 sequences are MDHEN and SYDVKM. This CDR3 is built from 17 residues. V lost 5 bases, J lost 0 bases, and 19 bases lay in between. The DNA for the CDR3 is TGTGCCAGCAGTACCGACTCCTTTCCGACAGCTAACTATGGCTACACCTTC. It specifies CASSTDSFPTANYGYTF.

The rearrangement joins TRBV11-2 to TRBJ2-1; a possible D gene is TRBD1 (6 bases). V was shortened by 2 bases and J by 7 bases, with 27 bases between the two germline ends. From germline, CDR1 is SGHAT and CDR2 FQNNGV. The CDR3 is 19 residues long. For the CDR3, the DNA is TGTGCCAGCAGCTTATTTCGATTATGGTATACGCGGACAGTAAATGAGCAGTTCTTC. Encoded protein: CASSLFRLWYTRTVNEQFF.

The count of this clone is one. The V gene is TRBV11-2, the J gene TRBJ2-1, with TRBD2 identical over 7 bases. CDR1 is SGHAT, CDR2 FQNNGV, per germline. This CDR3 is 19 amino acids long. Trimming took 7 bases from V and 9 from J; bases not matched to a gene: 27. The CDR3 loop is CASTTSLLRTRKGRSEQFF. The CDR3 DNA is TGTGCCAGCACCACCAGCCTCCTAAGGACTAGAAAGGGCCGGAGTGAGCAGTTCTTC.

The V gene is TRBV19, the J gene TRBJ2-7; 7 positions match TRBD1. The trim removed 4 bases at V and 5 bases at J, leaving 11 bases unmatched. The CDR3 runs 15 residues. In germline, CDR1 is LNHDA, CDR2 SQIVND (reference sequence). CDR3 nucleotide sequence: TGTGCCAGTAGTAACTTCTTACAGGGGAAGCACGAGCAGTACTTC. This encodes CASSNFLQGKHEQYF.

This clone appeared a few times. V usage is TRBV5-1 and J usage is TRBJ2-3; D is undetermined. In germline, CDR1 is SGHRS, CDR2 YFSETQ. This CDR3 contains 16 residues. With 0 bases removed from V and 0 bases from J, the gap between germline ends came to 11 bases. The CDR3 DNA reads TGCGCCAGCAGCTTGGCCCGGCAGTCTAGCACAGATACGCAGTATTTT. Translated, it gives CASSLARQSSTDTQYF.